This T cell receptor beta chain was captured in a study of T cells in localized non-small cell lung cancer. Germline V lookup: CDR1 SGHRS, CDR2 YFSETQ. The CDR3 contains 14 residues. The V end lost 0 bases, the J end lost 2 bases, and 7 bases lay between the germline ends. Assay used: immunoSEQ multiplex PCR; TCRdb lists only in-frame clones, some missing. Among about 70,000 clones, roughly nine tenths were seen once, and the ten largest hold less than 25%. Study observations and caveats: Prolonged overall survival went with higher T cell density in the blood. The study found T cell clonality highest in uninvolved adjacent lung, above tumor. A median of around 58 clones ranked among the top 100 in tumor appeared in adjacent lung. The tumor had only one region sequenced, so heterogeneity remains possible.

On this clone: What it recognizes is unknown.

The gene calls are TRBV5-1 and TRBJ2-3; D ambiguous. Sequenced material: peripheral blood, taken before any cancer treatment. The sequence came from a male donor older than 55 with stage III squamous cell lung carcinoma. The DNA for the CDR3 is TGCGCCAGCAGCTTGGGGCAGAACACAGATACGCAGTATTTT. It encodes CASSLGQNTDTQYF.